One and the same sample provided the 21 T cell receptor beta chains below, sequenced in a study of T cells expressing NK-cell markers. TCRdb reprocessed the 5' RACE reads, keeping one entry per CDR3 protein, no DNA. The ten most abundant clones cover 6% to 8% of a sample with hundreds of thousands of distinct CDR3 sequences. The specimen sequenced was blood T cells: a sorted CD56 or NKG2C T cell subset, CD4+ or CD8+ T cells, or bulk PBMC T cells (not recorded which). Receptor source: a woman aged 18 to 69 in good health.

This CDR3 is CSAATGTGDSPLHF. V and J are TRBV20-1 and TRBJ1-6; TCRdb's D gene call, TRBD1, goes unchecked for lack of DNA. CDR3 length equals 14 residues. Germline lookup yields CDR1 DFQATT and CDR2 SNEGSKA (reference sequence).

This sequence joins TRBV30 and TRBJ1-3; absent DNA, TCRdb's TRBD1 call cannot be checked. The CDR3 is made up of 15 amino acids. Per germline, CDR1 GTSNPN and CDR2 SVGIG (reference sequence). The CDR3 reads CAWADRASSGNTIYF.

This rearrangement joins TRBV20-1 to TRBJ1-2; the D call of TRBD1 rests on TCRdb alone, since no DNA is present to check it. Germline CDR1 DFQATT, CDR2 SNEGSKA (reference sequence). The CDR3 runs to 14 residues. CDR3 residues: CSARRDIANYGYTF.

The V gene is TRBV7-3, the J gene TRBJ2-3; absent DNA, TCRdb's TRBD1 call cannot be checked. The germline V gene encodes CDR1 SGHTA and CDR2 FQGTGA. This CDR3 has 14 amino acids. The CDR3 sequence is CASSLGPGADTQYF.

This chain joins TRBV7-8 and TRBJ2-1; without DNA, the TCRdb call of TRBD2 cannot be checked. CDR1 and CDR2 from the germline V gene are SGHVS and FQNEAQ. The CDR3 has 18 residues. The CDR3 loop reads CASSLAETSGSGGNEQFF.

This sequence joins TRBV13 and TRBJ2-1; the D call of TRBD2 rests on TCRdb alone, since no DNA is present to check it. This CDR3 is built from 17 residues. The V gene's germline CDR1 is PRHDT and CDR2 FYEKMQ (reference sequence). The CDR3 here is CASSSLLAGGTYNEQFF.

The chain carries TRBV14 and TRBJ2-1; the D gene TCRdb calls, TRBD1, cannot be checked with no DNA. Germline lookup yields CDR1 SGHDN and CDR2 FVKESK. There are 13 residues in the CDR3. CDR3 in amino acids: CASSHTGGSEQFF. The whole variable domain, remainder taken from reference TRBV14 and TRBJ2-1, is EAGVTQFPSHSVIEKGQTVTLRCDPISGHDNLYWYRRVMGKEIKFLLHFVKESKQDESGMPNNRFLAERTGGTYSTLKVQPAELEDSGVYFCASSHTGGSEQFFGPGTRLTVL.

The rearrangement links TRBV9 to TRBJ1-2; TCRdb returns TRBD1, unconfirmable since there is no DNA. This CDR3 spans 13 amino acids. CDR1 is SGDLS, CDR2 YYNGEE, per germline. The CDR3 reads CASSAQGLLGYTF.

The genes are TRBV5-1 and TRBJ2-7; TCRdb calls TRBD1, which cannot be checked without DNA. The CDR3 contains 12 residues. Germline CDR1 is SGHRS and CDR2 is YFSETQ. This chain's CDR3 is CASSLEGNEQYF.

The CDR3 here is CASSWTSGSSYNEQFF. V and J are TRBV3-1 and TRBJ2-1; TCRdb lists TRBD2, though no DNA is available to test this call. This CDR3 is 16 amino acids long. Per the germline V gene, CDR1 is LGHDT and CDR2 is YNNKEL (reference sequence).

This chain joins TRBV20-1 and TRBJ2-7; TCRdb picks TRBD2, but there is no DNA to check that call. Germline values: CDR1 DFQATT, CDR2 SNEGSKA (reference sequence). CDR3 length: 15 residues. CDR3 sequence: CSARTRTSGNPEQYF.

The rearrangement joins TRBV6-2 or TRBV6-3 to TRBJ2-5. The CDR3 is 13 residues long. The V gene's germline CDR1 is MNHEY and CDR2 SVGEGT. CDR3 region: CASSYIGQETQYF.

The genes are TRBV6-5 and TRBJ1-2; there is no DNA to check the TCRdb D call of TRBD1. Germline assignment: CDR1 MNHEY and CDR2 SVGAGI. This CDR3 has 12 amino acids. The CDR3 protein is CASRQGGRGYTF.

CDR3 in amino acids: CASREQGYEQYF. The chain links TRBV28 to TRBJ2-7; the TCRdb D gene call, TRBD1, has no DNA to confirm it. This CDR3 has 12 residues. Germline V CDR1 and CDR2: MDHEN, SYDVKM.

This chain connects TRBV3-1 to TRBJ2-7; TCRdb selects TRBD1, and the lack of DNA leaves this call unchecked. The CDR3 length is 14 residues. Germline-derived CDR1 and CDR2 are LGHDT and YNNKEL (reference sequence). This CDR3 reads CASSQKLTGYEQYF.

The CDR3 loop reads CSARDSGREVDTQYF. The chain has TRBV20-1 and TRBJ2-3; the D gene TCRdb calls, TRBD2, cannot be checked with no DNA. Per the germline V gene, CDR1 is DFQATT and CDR2 is SNEGSKA (reference sequence). The CDR3 extends over 15 amino acids.

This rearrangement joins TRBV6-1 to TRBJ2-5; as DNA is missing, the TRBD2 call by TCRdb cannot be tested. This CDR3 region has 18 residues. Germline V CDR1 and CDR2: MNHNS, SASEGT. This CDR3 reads CASSHEGLAGGEGETQYF.

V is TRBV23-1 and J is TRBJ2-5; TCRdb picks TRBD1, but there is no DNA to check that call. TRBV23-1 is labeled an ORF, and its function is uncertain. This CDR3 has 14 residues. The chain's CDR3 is CASSRDSPLETQYF.

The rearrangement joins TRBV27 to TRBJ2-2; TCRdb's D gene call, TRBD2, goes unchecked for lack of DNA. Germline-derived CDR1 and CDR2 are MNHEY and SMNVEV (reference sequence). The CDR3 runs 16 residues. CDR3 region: CASRRAAGMNTGELFF.

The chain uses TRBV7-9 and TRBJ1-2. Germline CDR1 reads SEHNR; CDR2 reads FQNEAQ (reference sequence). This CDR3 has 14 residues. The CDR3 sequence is CASSLDRRYVSYTF.

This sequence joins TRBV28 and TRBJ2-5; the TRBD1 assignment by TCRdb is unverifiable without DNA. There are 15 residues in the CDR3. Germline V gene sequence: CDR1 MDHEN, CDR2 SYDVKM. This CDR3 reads CASSPAIARGETQYF. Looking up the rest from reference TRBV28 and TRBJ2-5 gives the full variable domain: DVKVTQSSRYLVKRTGEKVFLECVQDMDHENMFWYRQDPGLGLRLIYFSYDVKMKEKGDIPEGYSVSREKKERFSLILESASTNQTSMYLCASSPAIARGETQYFGPGTRLLVL.